Many counts were recorded for the clone carrying this T cell receptor (beta chain). The antigen remains undetermined. The sample belongs to a study of identical twins. Study-level points and caveats: Zero-insertion results could be subject to partial confounding by invariant MAIT and iNKT cells. Not following the same donors, the study drew its conclusions from cross-sectional statistical analysis. In cord blood, abundant beta clonotypes had fewer insertions; memory showed no trend.

Unique molecular identifiers were present on the cDNA, and a universal primer site came from template switching. TCRdb called the 5' RACE reads again in MiXCR, with one record for every CDR3 protein. The top ten clones hold roughly 0.5% of a sample with about 480,000 distinct CDR3 sequences, 14% of them seen once. Trimming shortened V by 4 bases and J by 1 base, and 11 bases separated the two germline ends. Germline-derived CDR1 and CDR2 are ENHRY and SYGVKD. The CDR3 contains 15 residues. This sample also belongs to another study, concerning yellow fever vaccine responses in identical twins.

Sequencing was done on a sample of CD4+ T cells sorted from blood. This sequence joins TRBV10-3 and TRBJ2-1, with TRBD1 as a possible D gene (6 bases). This receptor was identified in a woman aged 18-29 years in good health. The DNA for the CDR3 is TGTGCCATCAGTGCACGGCAGGGGTCCTACAATGAGCAGTTCTTC. Its translation is CAISARQGSYNEQFF.